These 13 T cell receptor beta chains came from one sample sequenced in a study of cytomegalovirus exposure and HLA in healthy donors. The PCR was carried out with 60 Vbeta primers and 13 Jbeta primers. Clones were read by immunoSEQ multiplex PCR, and TCRdb kept only the in-frame ones, dropping some. The repertoire holds about 110,000 clones, with about three quarters as singletons. The sequenced sample was PBMCs. These receptors were taken from a man aged 25 to 45 in good health and CMV-seronegative.

V gene TRBV10-1 combines with J gene TRBJ2-1, with 7 positions matching TRBD1. This CDR3 is built from 13 residues. CDR1 and CDR2 (germline): WNHNN, SYGVQD (reference sequence). The trim removed 4 bases at V and 12 bases at J, leaving 9 bases unmatched. CDR3: CASSGDSRNGQFF. Written as DNA, the CDR3 is TGCGCCAGCAGTGGGGACAGCCGGAACGGGCAGTTCTTC.

This sequence joins TRBV6-1 and TRBJ2-3, with a tentative D call TRBD2 (6 bases). The CDR3 is 13 amino acids. V lost 2 bases and J lost 6, with 9 bases in between. The germline V gene encodes CDR1 MNHNS and CDR2 SASEGT. In nucleotides, the CDR3 is TGTGCCAGCAGTGAATTGGGGGGTGATACGCAGTATTTT. Its protein product is CASSELGGDTQYF.

This chain joins TRBV19 and TRBJ1-1, with D unresolved. From germline, CDR1 is LNHDA and CDR2 SQIVND (reference sequence). This CDR3 comprises 17 residues. V lost 7 bases and J 1 base, leaving 22 bases between the germline ends. The CDR3 region is CASKNPGDRRANTEAFF. The CDR3 DNA follows: TGTGCCAGTAAAAATCCCGGGGATCGGCGGGCGAACACTGAAGCTTTCTTT.

About this clone itself: Other DNA sequences in the sample encode the same CDR3. The rearrangement uses TRBV30 and TRBJ1-3, with unresolved D. Germline assignment: CDR1 GTSNPN and CDR2 SVGIG (reference sequence). The CDR3 contains 12 residues. Between the trimmed V and J ends, which lost 0 bases and 4 bases, there was a span of 4 bases. CDR3 DNA: TGTGCCTGGAGTGTCTTGGGAAACACCATATATTTT. This sequence encodes CAWSVLGNTIYF. Full variable domain (missing parts from reference TRBV30 and TRBJ1-3): SQTIHQWPATLVQPVGSPLSLECTVEGTSNPNLYWYRQAAGRGLQLLFYSVGIGQISSEVPQNLSASRPQDRQFILSSKKLLLSDSGFYLCAWSVLGNTIYFGEGSWLTVV.

V usage is TRBV29-1 and J usage is TRBJ1-2; the D is unclear. The germline V and J ends were trimmed by 2 bases and 8 bases, with 18 bases remaining between them. Germline V CDR1 and CDR2: SQVTM, ANQGSEA. The length of the CDR3 is 14 residues. CDR3 region: CSVESSGWDIGYTF. CDR3 in DNA: TGCAGCGTTGAATCCTCGGGGTGGGATATAGGCTACACCTTC.

On this clone: The same CDR3 can be traced to other DNA sequences in this sample. V gene TRBV5-1 combines with J gene TRBJ2-7, with 7 bases that match TRBD1. The germline V gene has CDR1 SGHRS and CDR2 YFSETQ. This CDR3 spans 13 amino acids. The trim removed 4 bases at V and 3 bases at J, leaving 4 bases unmatched. The CDR3 is CASSRDSGYEQYF. In DNA, the CDR3 is TGCGCCAGCAGCCGGGACAGCGGCTACGAGCAGTACTTC. Looking up the rest from reference TRBV5-1 and TRBJ2-7 gives the full variable domain: KAGVTQTPRYLIKTRGQQVTLSCSPISGHRSVSWYQQTPGQGLQFLFEYFSETQRNKGNFPGRFSGRQFSNSRSEMNVSTLELGDSALYLCASSRDSGYEQYFGPGTRLTVT.

The J gene is TRBJ2-5, the V gene TRBV27, with a possible D match to TRBD1 (6 bases). Between the trimmed V and J ends, which lost 4 bases and 8 bases, there was a span of 11 bases. Germline CDR1 MNHEY, CDR2 SMNVEV (reference sequence). This CDR3 contains 12 residues. CDR3 loop: CASSSGDLTQYF. In DNA, the CDR3 is TGTGCCAGCAGTTCAGGGGATCTCACCCAGTACTTC.

The rearrangement links TRBV5-4 to TRBJ1-2; TRBD1 matches 7 bases. The CDR3 runs to 15 residues. Germline loops: CDR1 SGHNT, CDR2 YYREEE (reference sequence). V gave up 1 base and J gave up 4 bases; unmatched junction bases: 7. The CDR3 spells CASSLFDREGYGYTF. The CDR3, as DNA: TGTGCCAGCAGCTTGTTTGACAGGGAAGGCTATGGCTACACCTTC.

The rearrangement links TRBV13 to TRBJ2-7, with D perhaps TRBD2 (5 bases). CDR1 is PRHDT, CDR2 FYEKMQ, per germline (reference sequence). With 0 bases removed from V and 0 bases from J, the gap between germline ends came to 12 bases. The CDR3 loop spans 16 amino acids. CDR3 amino acids: CASSLGRGLLSYEQYF. DNA of the CDR3: TGTGCCAGCAGCTTAGGCCGAGGACTTCTCTCCTACGAGCAGTACTTC.

V gene TRBV6-5 combines with J gene TRBJ1-4; D ambiguous. Trimming stripped 6 bases from V and 7 bases from J, with 15 bases between. Per the germline V gene, CDR1 is MNHEY and CDR2 is SVGAGI. There are 14 residues in the CDR3. CDR3 sequence: CASSPALAGEKLFF. The CDR3 coding sequence is TGTGCCAGCAGCCCAGCTCTCGCGGGTGAAAAACTGTTTTTT.

J is TRBJ2-1 and V is TRBV30, with D perhaps matching TRBD2 (6 bases). This CDR3 contains 13 residues. Germline-derived CDR1 and CDR2 are GTSNPN and SVGIG (reference sequence). V lost 6 bases to trimming and J lost 3 bases, with 12 bases between them. CDR3 coding DNA: TGTGCCTGCGTGGCGGGAAACTACAATGAGCAGTTCTTC. It translates to CACVAGNYNEQFF.

This sequence joins TRBV7-6 and TRBJ2-1, with 7 bases matching TRBD2. The CDR3 loop spans 16 amino acids. Germline V gene lookup returns CDR1 SGHVS and CDR2 FNYEAQ. V gave up 5 bases and J gave up 1 base; unmatched junction bases: 8. CDR3 coding DNA: TGTGCCAGCAGCCCGTTAGCGGGCTATTCCTACAATGAGCAGTTCTTC. Amino acids: CASSPLAGYSYNEQFF.

The table lists this clone with a few counts. This chain joins TRBV10-1 and TRBJ2-3, with 13 bases matching TRBD2. Per the germline V gene, CDR1 is WNHNN and CDR2 is SYGVQD (reference sequence). The CDR3 length is 16 residues. V trimming: 9 bases; J trimming: 2 bases; junction bases outside the gene matches: 8. The CDR3 is CASSRTSGGITDTQYF. For the CDR3, the DNA is TGCGCCAGTAGCCGGACTAGCGGGGGTATCACAGATACGCAGTATTTT.